One sample yielded the 32 T cell receptor beta chains listed below, sequenced in a study of shared clonotypes between healthy human individuals (dated by TCRdb to about 2020). Libraries were made using the immunoSEQ multiplex PCR assay. Sourced from immuneACCESS, this table was stored by TCRdb with only in-frame sequences that have V and J called. A share of the clones is absent; for the studies checked, an unresolved V gene accounts for under half, and the remainder has no known explanation. The table for this sample lists about 690,000 clones; 90% of them were counted only once. Together, the top ten hold roughly 36% of the sample. The specimen sequenced was memory CD8+ T cells from PBMCs. The cell subset or site label on this specimen signifies: CD45RO+ cells pooled with CCR7-negative TemRA cells. The receptors originated from a man between 18 and 29 years old in good health. Some clones in this sample may be carry-over from other donors' samples.

This chain joins TRBV15 and TRBJ1-3; 7 bases align to TRBD1. This CDR3 contains 19 residues. The V and J ends lost 1 base and 3 bases, in that order; junction bases with no gene match: 15. Per germline, CDR1 LNHNV and CDR2 YYDKDF (reference sequence). The CDR3 sequence is CATSRVPRATGSLGNTIYF. In DNA, the CDR3 is TGTGCCACCAGCAGAGTACCCAGGGCGACAGGGAGTCTTGGAAACACCATATATTTT.

The genes are TRBV28 and TRBJ1-2; D might be TRBD1 (5 bases). V lost 5 bases, J lost 1 base, and 8 bases lay in between. The CDR3 totals 13 residues. Germline V gene data show CDR1 as MDHEN and CDR2 as SYDVKM. CDR3 in amino acids: CASSLDINYGYTF. CDR3 in DNA: TGTGCCAGCAGTCTGGACATTAACTATGGCTACACCTTC.

The CDR3 loop is CASSQVWGHSGSPYEQYF. CDR3 in DNA: TGCGCCAGCAGCCAAGTATGGGGACACTCGGGATCCCCCTACGAGCAGTACTTC. This chain joins TRBV4-3 and TRBJ2-7; weak D call: TRBD1 (6 bases). The CDR3 runs 18 residues. With 1 base removed from V and 2 bases from J, the gap between germline ends came to 21 bases. The germline gives CDR1 LGHNA, CDR2 YSLEER.

This clone appeared once. The chain is built from TRBV6-1 and TRBJ2-7; D is unclear. The germline V gene encodes CDR1 MNHNS and CDR2 SASEGT. Deletions cut 2 bases from V and 3 bases from J, with 11 bases between. The CDR3 contains 14 residues. CDR3 amino acids: CASSERVRSYEQYF. The CDR3 DNA sequence: TGTGCCAGCAGTGAACGGGTACGGAGCTACGAGCAGTACTTC.

The chain uses TRBV9 and TRBJ2-3, with a weak D call TRBD2 (6 bases). The CDR3 loop spans 18 amino acids. Germline V CDR1 and CDR2: SGDLS, YYNGEE. Trimming removed 0 bases at V and 4 bases at J, with 21 bases between. The CDR3 coding sequence is TGTGCCAGCAGCGTAGGGGGGAAGACTAGGGTTCGCGCAGATACGCAGTATTTT. Encoded protein: CASSVGGKTRVRADTQYF.

The rearrangement joins TRBV18 to TRBJ2-7, with TRBD1 matching over 7 bases. J lost 1 base, V lost 1 base, and 7 bases had no gene match. The V gene's germline CDR1 is KGHSH and CDR2 LQKENI. The CDR3 is made up of 16 amino acids. CDR3 bases: TGTGCCAGCTCACCACAACAGGGGAAATCTTCCTACGAGCAGTACTTC. Translated: CASSPQQGKSSYEQYF.

This clone has a single count. This chain links TRBV5-6 with TRBJ2-7; D not resolved. CDR1 SGHDT and CDR2 YYEEEE come from the germline V gene. The CDR3 length is 14 residues. Deletions cut 4 bases from V and 0 bases from J, with 11 bases between. CDR3 residues: CASSPGLASYEQYF. In nucleotides, the CDR3 is TGTGCCAGCAGCCCGGGTTTAGCCTCCTACGAGCAGTACTTC.

The chain couples TRBV4-1 to TRBJ1-2; D unresolved. V lost 1 base and J lost 1, with 4 bases in between. Germline V gene lookup returns CDR1 MGHRA and CDR2 YSYEKL. The CDR3 consists of 13 residues. CDR3 nucleotide sequence: TGCGCCAGCAGCCAAGGAATTAACTATGGCTACACCTTC. Protein sequence: CASSQGINYGYTF.

The chain carries TRBV2 and TRBJ1-5; TRBD1 aligns across 7 bases. Germline V gene data show CDR1 as SNHLY and CDR2 as FYNNEI. Trimming at V came to 3 bases and at J to 5 bases, leaving 10 bases not matched to a gene. The CDR3 has 16 residues. CDR3 amino acids: CASSDNSDRVDQPQHF. The CDR3 nucleotides are TGTGCCAGCAGTGATAACTCCGACAGGGTGGATCAGCCCCAGCATTTT.

Only one count was recorded for this clone. The chain carries TRBV28 and TRBJ1-4, with 10 nucleotides matching TRBD1. The CDR3 contains 16 residues. The germline V gene has CDR1 MDHEN and CDR2 SYDVKM. V was pared by 10 bases and J by 7 bases, with 15 bases of the junction left unmatched. The DNA for the CDR3 is TGTGCCACCGAGATGGGACAGGGGCCCCGTGGTGAAAAACTGTTTTTT. Amino acids: CATEMGQGPRGEKLFF.

The rearrangement links TRBV7-9 to TRBJ2-5, with TRBD2 identical over 7 bases. CDR1 and CDR2 from the germline V gene are SEHNR and FQNEAQ (reference sequence). Unmatched junction bases numbered 8, after V lost 2 bases and J lost 5 bases. The CDR3 loop spans 15 amino acids. CDR3 in DNA: TGTGCCAGCAGCTTACGTACGGGAGGCCGGGAGACCCAGTACTTC. Its protein is CASSLRTGGRETQYF.

In DNA form, the CDR3 reads TGTGCCAGCACCCCGCTTTCGGGGGGAACTGAAGCTTTCTTT. This codes for CASTPLSGGTEAFF. The gene calls are TRBV11-2 and TRBJ1-1, with D possibly TRBD1 on 5 matching bases. The CDR3 is made up of 14 amino acids. Trimming left V 7 bases short and J 5 bases short, with 17 bases between. Per the germline V gene, CDR1 is SGHAT and CDR2 is FQNNGV.

The chain combines TRBV15 with TRBJ2-3, with a tentative D call TRBD1 (6 bases). This CDR3 region has 17 residues. The ends were cut back, 4 bases at V and 0 bases at J, with 17 bases in the middle. The germline gives CDR1 LNHNV, CDR2 YYDKDF (reference sequence). This CDR3 is CATSIGRTATSTDTQYF. In nucleotides, the CDR3 is TGTGCCACCAGCATAGGTAGGACAGCTACTAGCACAGATACGCAGTATTTT. Filled out from reference TRBV15 and TRBJ2-3, the complete variable domain reads DAMVIQNPRYQVTQFGKPVTLSCSQTLNHNVMYWYQQKSSQAPKLLFHYYDKDFNNEADTPDNFQSRRPNTSFCFLDIRSPGLGDTAMYLCATSIGRTATSTDTQYFGPGTRLTVL.

The J gene is TRBJ2-7, the V gene TRBV5-6; D may be TRBD1 (6 bases). The CDR3 length is 15 residues. Germline V lookup: CDR1 SGHDT, CDR2 YYEEEE. V was pared by 4 bases and J by 1 base, with 15 bases between. CDR3 in DNA: TGTGCCAGCAGCACCTCAGGGGATTTATCCTACGAGCAGTACTTC. Translated: CASSTSGDLSYEQYF.

This chain connects TRBV28 to TRBJ1-4; perhaps TRBD1 as D (6 bases). V gave up 4 bases and J gave up 0 bases, with 21 bases separating them. CDR3 length: 19 amino acids. CDR1 is MDHEN, CDR2 SYDVKM, per germline. The CDR3 DNA reads TGTGCCAGCAGTTCTATTTTCCGGGACACCGAGACAACTAATGAAAAACTGTTTTTT. Its translation is CASSSIFRDTETTNEKLFF.

The rearrangement links TRBV9 to TRBJ1-3; D is uncertain. Looked up from germline, CDR1 is SGDLS and CDR2 is YYNGEE. The CDR3 runs 14 residues. V lost 3 bases to trimming and J lost 3 bases, with 10 bases between them. The CDR3 sequence is CASSAPDLGNTIYF. CDR3 DNA sequence: TGTGCCAGCAGCGCCCCCGATCTTGGAAACACCATATATTTT.

The V gene is TRBV15, the J gene TRBJ2-3, with 7 bases identical to TRBD1. Trimming took 5 bases from V and 3 from J; bases not matched to a gene: 5. The CDR3 is 14 residues long. CDR1 and CDR2 (germline): LNHNV, YYDKDF (reference sequence). The CDR3 reads CATSGSQGTDTQYF. The CDR3 nucleotides read TGTGCCACCAGCGGCTCACAGGGGACAGATACGCAGTATTTT.

CDR3 protein: CASSLGLAGYDEQFF. The DNA for the CDR3 is TGTGCCAGCTCACTGGGACTAGCGGGATATGATGAGCAGTTCTTC. The chain links TRBV18 to TRBJ2-1; 13 bases line up with TRBD2. Germline trimming cut 4 bases from V and 8 bases from J; bases unmatched to any gene: 5. The CDR3 has 15 amino acids. CDR1 and CDR2 from the germline V gene are KGHSH and LQKENI.

The V gene is TRBV7-3, the J gene TRBJ2-1, with TRBD1 matching 7 bases. Unmatched junction bases numbered 8, after V lost 5 bases and J lost 7 bases. This CDR3 is built from 14 residues. The germline V gene has CDR1 SGHTA and CDR2 FQGTGA. This chain's CDR3 is CASSGRDRGNEQFF. CDR3 sequence (DNA): TGTGCCAGCAGCGGACGGGACAGAGGGAATGAGCAGTTCTTC.

The rearrangement joins TRBV27 to TRBJ1-1; 9 nucleotides line up with TRBD1. Germline trimming cut 5 bases from V and 1 base from J; bases unmatched to any gene: 5. CDR1 is MNHEY, CDR2 SMNVEV, per germline (reference sequence). This CDR3 is built from 15 residues. CDR3 DNA: TGTGCCAGCAGTCAAACAGGGGGCTGGAACACTGAAGCTTTCTTT. Its translation: CASSQTGGWNTEAFF.

This clone was observed once. Other DNA sequences in the same sample also yield this CDR3. The V and J genes are TRBV5-1 and TRBJ2-7, with D maybe TRBD2 (6 bases). The V end lost 1 base, the J end lost 1 base, and 6 bases lay between the germline ends. Germline lookup yields CDR1 SGHRS and CDR2 YFSETQ. The CDR3 is 13 amino acids. CDR3 sequence: CASSLRGSYEQYF. CDR3 sequence (DNA): TGCGCCAGCAGCTTGCGGGGGTCCTACGAGCAGTACTTC.

This chain connects TRBV5-6 to TRBJ1-3, with 9 bases that match TRBD1. The V segment lost 5 bases and the J segment 0 bases; nucleotides outside the gene matches: 6. Germline CDR1 is SGHDT and CDR2 is YYEEEE. This CDR3 has 16 residues. Here the CDR3 DNA reads TGTGCCAGCAGTCGGGGACAGGGTTCCTCTGGAAACACCATATATTTT. It yields the protein CASSRGQGSSGNTIYF. The complete variable domain, with remaining parts taken from reference TRBV5-6 and TRBJ1-3, reads DAGVTQSPTHLIKTRGQQVTLRCSPKSGHDTVSWYQQALGQGPQFIFQYYEEEERQRGNFPDRFSGHQFPNYSSELNVNALLLGDSALYLCASSRGQGSSGNTIYFGEGSWLTVV.

Points on this clone: One junction end disagrees with the germline gene, perhaps due to a read error. The chain uses TRBV5-6 and TRBJ2-7, with no clear D. CDR3 length: 14 amino acids. Germline V CDR1 and CDR2: SGHDT, YYEEEE. CDR3 sequence: CASNLAGPAYEQYF. The CDR3 nucleotides read TGTGCCAGCAACTTGGCCGGGCCAGCCTACGAGCAGTACTTC.

Turning to this clone: The same CDR3 also results from other DNA sequences found in this sample. V is TRBV14 and J is TRBJ1-2, with TRBD1 matching 7 bases. The CDR3 consists of 13 residues. Germline V lookup: CDR1 SGHDN, CDR2 FVKESK. V was pared by 4 bases and J by 2 bases, with 1 base of the junction left unmatched. The CDR3: CASSPGQNYGYTF. CDR3 sequence (DNA): TGTGCCAGCAGCCCGGGACAGAACTATGGCTACACCTTC.

This clone was detected only once. The CDR3 is CASSSRQGANEQFF. In DNA form, the CDR3 reads TGTGCCAGCAGCTCGCGACAGGGGGCAAATGAGCAGTTCTTC. The rearrangement links TRBV9 to TRBJ2-1, with 10 bases aligning to TRBD1. Trimming removed 4 bases from V and 7 bases from J; junction bases left unmatched: 5. CDR3 length equals 14 residues. The germline V gene has CDR1 SGDLS and CDR2 YYNGEE.

This clone was detected only a few times. Distinct nucleotide sequences in the sample also encode this CDR3. J is TRBJ2-1 and V is TRBV27; D is ambiguous. Germline V gene data show CDR1 as MNHEY and CDR2 as SMNVEV (reference sequence). V was cut by 2 bases and J by 7 bases, with 3 bases left in between. This CDR3 spans 11 amino acids. The CDR3 DNA reads as TGTGCCAGCAGTTTAGGGAATGAGCAGTTCTTC. This gives the protein CASSLGNEQFF.

The J gene is TRBJ2-7, the V gene TRBV7-2; D unclear. The CDR3 totals 13 residues. V was shortened by 5 bases and J by 0 bases, with 8 bases between the two germline ends. Germline V gives CDR1 SGHTA, CDR2 FQGNSA. The CDR3 region has the DNA TGTGCCAGCAGCCCTATTGCCTCCTACGAGCAGTACTTC. Protein sequence: CASSPIASYEQYF. Full variable domain (rest looked up from reference TRBV7-2 and TRBJ2-7): GAGVSQSPSNKVTEKGKDVELRCDPISGHTALYWYRQSLGQGLEFLIYFQGNSAPDKSGLPSDRFSAERTGGSVSTLTIQRTQQEDSAVYLCASSPIASYEQYFGPGTRLTVT.

The CDR3 loop is CAIRDRGYNEQFF. As DNA, the CDR3 is TGTGCCATCAGGGACAGGGGGTACAATGAGCAGTTCTTC. This chain connects TRBV2 to TRBJ2-1; 11 nucleotides line up with TRBD1. The CDR3 sequence is 13 residues long. The V and J ends lost 10 bases and 4 bases, in that order; junction bases with no gene match: 3. CDR1 and CDR2 (germline): SNHLY, FYNNEI.

The genes are TRBV7-3 and TRBJ2-2; D might be TRBD2 (5 bases). Trimming took off 4 bases at V and 7 bases at J, with 10 bases between the two ends. There are 13 residues in the CDR3. The germline gives CDR1 SGHTA, CDR2 FQGTGA. The CDR3 spells CASSSGWGGELFF. The DNA of the CDR3 is TGTGCCAGCAGCTCGGGGTGGGGCGGGGAGCTGTTTTTT.

The genes are TRBV7-2 and TRBJ2-5, with a weak D call TRBD2 (5 bases). The CDR3 is 16 amino acids. Germline V lookup: CDR1 SGHTA, CDR2 FQGNSA. The V gene lost 2 bases and the J gene lost 2 bases, with 15 bases spanning the gap. The CDR3 DNA is TGTGCCAGCAGCTTATATGGAGGTGGGCTTCAAGAGACCCAGTACTTC. Its translation is CASSLYGGGLQETQYF.

The chain links TRBV11-3 to TRBJ2-7; unclear D gene. The CDR3 length is 12 residues. Germline loops: CDR1 SGHNT, CDR2 YENEEA. Trimming cost V 1 base and J 7 bases, with 8 bases left between them. CDR3 nucleotides: TGTGCCAGCAGCTTAGGACCCTTGGAGCAGTACTTC. Its translation: CASSLGPLEQYF.

The chain links TRBV11-2 to TRBJ2-1, with D possibly TRBD1 on 5 matching bases. The germline gives CDR1 SGHAT, CDR2 FQNNGV. This CDR3 has 16 amino acids. V was cut by 6 bases and J by 8 bases, with 23 bases left in between. Here the CDR3 DNA reads TGTGCCAGCAGGGGGCGGTCGGCTCACTATGGCGATGAGCAGTTCTTC. This sequence encodes CASRGRSAHYGDEQFF.